Given below is one T cell receptor (beta chain) in context. Its specificity is not known. Study-level findings and limits: Tumor Treg TCRs overlapped most with tumor naive CD4+ cells. The TCR gene usage of tumor memory CD4+ T cells clustered together with blood and lymph node memory CD4+ cells and with lymph node naive CD4+ cells.

TCRdb reprocessed the 5' RACE reads with MiXCR, giving one entry per CDR3 protein. The sample lists over 55,000 distinct CDR3 sequences; roughly 28% were seen once. Trimming cost V 6 bases and J 3 bases; bases outside gene matches: 8. The CDR3 extends over 14 amino acids. Germline V gives CDR1 MNHNS, CDR2 SASEGT. The source of this sequence is a female donor with breast cancer. This sequence joins TRBV6-1 and TRBJ2-7, with 7 bases lining up with TRBD1. Source material: tumor-infiltrating memory CD4+ T cells sorted from the breast tumor. Subset here: memory CD4+ T cells, CD4+CD45RO+CD25-. The CDR3 loop is CASSADRRNYEQYF. The CDR3 coding sequence is TGTGCCAGCAGCGCGGACAGGAGAAACTACGAGCAGTACTTC.